This is a list of T cell receptor beta chains from one sample in a study of blood T cell repertoires in COVID-19. Libraries were prepared by immunoSEQ multiplex PCR; TCRdb keeps only in-frame clonotypes and omits some of them. The data show 79,000 or so clones, more than 75% seen once. What was sequenced was peripheral blood. The source of these receptors is a human donor in a cohort sampled during active COVID-19. Both conserved end residues are part of each CDR3.

J gene: TRBJ2-5
V gene: TRBV28
CDR3 protein: CASSLAGSIPMETQYF

J gene: TRBJ1-6
V gene: TRBV11-2
CDR3 protein: CASSSQGGNNSPLHF

J gene: TRBJ1-4
V gene: TRBV7-9
CDR3 protein: CASSLEGDRAIF

J gene: TRBJ2-3
V gene: TRBV9
CDR3 protein: CASSVSGKEDTQYF

J gene: TRBJ2-2
V gene: TRBV9
CDR3 protein: CASSDRHTTGELFF

J gene: TRBJ2-1
V gene: TRBV30
CDR3 protein: CAWRLGDNTYNEQFF

J gene: TRBJ1-2
V gene: TRBV28
CDR3 protein: CATTGQGFEGYTF

J gene: TRBJ1-1
V gene: TRBV7-7
CDR3 protein: CASSSLRTNTEAFF

J gene: TRBJ1-1
V gene: TRBV28
CDR3 protein: CASRQTGGYTEAFF

J gene: TRBJ2-5
V gene: TRBV3-1/TRBV3-2
CDR3 protein: CASSLIRTSGNQETQYF

J gene: TRBJ2-2
V gene: TRBV5-6
CDR3 protein: CASSLWRQGGTGELFF

J gene: TRBJ1-5
V gene: TRBV19
CDR3 protein: CASSLTTEGNQPQHF

J gene: TRBJ2-1
V gene: TRBV7-2
CDR3 protein: CANTPGGSYNEQFF

J gene: TRBJ1-1
V gene: TRBV28
CDR3 protein: CASSFRRGTEAFF

J gene: TRBJ1-4
V gene: TRBV5-1
CDR3 protein: CASSGRDPTNEKLFF

J gene: TRBJ2-3
V gene: TRBV30
CDR3 protein: CAWGRGADTQYF

J gene: TRBJ1-4
V gene: TRBV11-2
CDR3 protein: CASSRDRDLGEKLFF

J gene: TRBJ2-7
V gene: TRBV29-1
CDR3 protein: CSVMDSHTIYEQYF

J gene: TRBJ1-3
V gene: TRBV2
CDR3 protein: CASRGTGGGNTIYF

J gene: TRBJ2-3
V gene: TRBV11-3
CDR3 protein: CASSFGGREFTDTQYF

J gene: TRBJ2-1
V gene: TRBV29-1
CDR3 protein: CSVDGGGYNEQFF

J gene: TRBJ2-3
V gene: TRBV5-1
CDR3 protein: CASSLRRAGLSTDTQYF

J gene: TRBJ1-1
V gene: TRBV9
CDR3 protein: CASSPPGAMNTEAFF

J gene: TRBJ2-5
V gene: TRBV27
CDR3 protein: CASSLASGMVRETQYF

J gene: TRBJ2-1
V gene: TRBV10-1
CDR3 protein: CASSEGGGASVHEQFF

J gene: TRBJ2-5
V gene: TRBV5-1
CDR3 protein: CASSGGPTSGRQETQYF

J gene: TRBJ1-2
V gene: TRBV5-1
CDR3 protein: CASSDRVAGYTF

J gene: TRBJ2-4
V gene: TRBV19
CDR3 protein: CASTGGVKNIQYF

J gene: TRBJ1-3
V gene: TRBV12-3/TRBV12-4
CDR3 protein: CASSLGGGNTIYF

J gene: TRBJ1-2
V gene: TRBV5-4
CDR3 protein: CASSLDGGGGYTF

J gene: TRBJ2-7
V gene: TRBV2
CDR3 protein: CASSDFGAGEQYF

J gene: TRBJ1-1
V gene: TRBV18
CDR3 protein: CASSPSGTLNTEAFF

J gene: TRBJ2-7
V gene: TRBV28
CDR3 protein: CASSSLGDRVSYEQYF

J gene: TRBJ1-2
V gene: TRBV7-9
CDR3 protein: CASSQLDRSGYGYTF

J gene: TRBJ2-7
V gene: TRBV19
CDR3 protein: CASSNSRNEQYF

J gene: TRBJ2-2
V gene: TRBV11-2
CDR3 protein: CASSLGLAGNTGELFF

J gene: TRBJ1-2
V gene: TRBV30
CDR3 protein: CAWTGADPSGYTF

J gene: TRBJ2-1
V gene: TRBV9
CDR3 protein: CASSQQGLENEQFF

J gene: TRBJ1-1
V gene: TRBV12-3/TRBV12-4
CDR3 protein: CASSSGWEAFF

J gene: TRBJ1-5
V gene: TRBV28
CDR3 protein: CASSLAGRGGREPQHF

J gene: TRBJ2-7
V gene: TRBV7-8
CDR3 protein: CASSSRDRIGEQYF

J gene: TRBJ2-1
V gene: TRBV24-1
CDR3 protein: CATQREGSGNNEQFF

J gene: TRBJ2-7
V gene: TRBV5-8
CDR3 protein: CASSFQAGVEQYF

J gene: TRBJ2-1
V gene: TRBV7-2
CDR3 protein: CASSLAGRLSSYNEQFF

J gene: TRBJ2-1
V gene: TRBV4-1
CDR3 protein: CASSPAGGYNEQFF

J gene: TRBJ1-1
V gene: TRBV10-3
CDR3 protein: CAITSTGVEAFF

J gene: TRBJ1-4
V gene: TRBV24-1
CDR3 protein: CATSDPAAGVEKLFF

J gene: TRBJ2-7
V gene: TRBV18
CDR3 protein: CASSPQGQASYEQYF

J gene: TRBJ1-4
V gene: TRBV25-1
CDR3 protein: CASRPRQGSEKLFF

J gene: TRBJ2-5
V gene: TRBV6-6
CDR3 protein: CASRGRGWTQYF

J gene: TRBJ2-7
V gene: TRBV11-2
CDR3 protein: CASSLGTSGRRMGYEQYF

J gene: TRBJ2-1
V gene: TRBV7-8
CDR3 protein: CASSPIPGGDEQFF

J gene: TRBJ2-3
V gene: TRBV2
CDR3 protein: CASFKASGRAGTDTQYF

J gene: TRBJ1-2
V gene: TRBV19
CDR3 protein: CASSTRTVFSIGYTF

J gene: TRBJ2-1
V gene: TRBV6-4
CDR3 protein: CASSVSSFREQFF

J gene: TRBJ2-1
V gene: TRBV6-2/TRBV6-3
CDR3 protein: CASSYLAGKGGNEQFF

J gene: TRBJ1-1
V gene: TRBV7-2
CDR3 protein: CASSSRGGNTEAFF

J gene: TRBJ1-1
V gene: TRBV5-4
CDR3 protein: CASSFPLGGTEAFF

J gene: TRBJ1-1
V gene: TRBV5-1
CDR3 protein: CASSLPDSLDSFF